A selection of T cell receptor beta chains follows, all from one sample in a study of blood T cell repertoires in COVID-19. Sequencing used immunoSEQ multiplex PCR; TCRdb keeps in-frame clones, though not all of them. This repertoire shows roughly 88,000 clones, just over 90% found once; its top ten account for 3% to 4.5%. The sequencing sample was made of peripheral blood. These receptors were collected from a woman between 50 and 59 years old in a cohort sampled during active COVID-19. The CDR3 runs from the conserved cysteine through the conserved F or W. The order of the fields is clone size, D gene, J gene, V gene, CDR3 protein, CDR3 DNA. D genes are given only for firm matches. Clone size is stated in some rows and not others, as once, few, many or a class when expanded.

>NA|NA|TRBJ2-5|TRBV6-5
CASRPSGVRETQYF
TGTGCCAGCAGGCCCTCAGGGGTTCGCGAGACCCAGTACTTC
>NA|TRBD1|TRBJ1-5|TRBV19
CASSIGTGEQPQHF
TGTGCCAGTAGTATCGGGACAGGGGAACAGCCCCAGCATTTT
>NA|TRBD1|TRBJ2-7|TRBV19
CASSMGTASYEQYF
TGTGCCAGTAGTATGGGGACAGCTTCCTACGAGCAGTACTTC
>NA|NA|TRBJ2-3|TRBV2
CASSDSGQSTDTQYF
TGTGCCAGCAGTGATAGTGGACAGAGCACAGATACGCAGTATTTT
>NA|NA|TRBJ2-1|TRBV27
CASSGGAVYNEQFF
TGTGCCAGCAGTGGGGGGGCGGTATACAATGAGCAGTTCTTC
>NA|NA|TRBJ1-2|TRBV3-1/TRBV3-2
CASSQDRGGHTF
TGTGCCAGCAGCCAAGATCGGGGAGGTCACACCTTC
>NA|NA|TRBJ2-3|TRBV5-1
CASSLESGTDTQYF
TGCGCCAGCAGCTTGGAAAGCGGCACAGATACGCAGTATTTT
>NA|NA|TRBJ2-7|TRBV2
CASSVNRNPTGSYEQYF
TGTGCCAGCAGTGTCAACCGCAACCCCACAGGGTCCTACGAGCAGTACTTC
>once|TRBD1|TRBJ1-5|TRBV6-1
CASSESRTGGVPQHF
TGTGCCAGCAGTGAAAGTAGGACAGGCGGTGTGCCCCAGCATTTT
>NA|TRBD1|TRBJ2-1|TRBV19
CASSQRRDRGRLEQFF
TGTGCCAGTAGCCAACGCCGGGACAGGGGGCGCCTTGAGCAGTTCTTC
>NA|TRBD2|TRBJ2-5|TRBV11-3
CASSQGLAGLQETQYF
TGTGCCAGCAGCCAGGGACTAGCGGGGCTCCAAGAGACCCAGTACTTC
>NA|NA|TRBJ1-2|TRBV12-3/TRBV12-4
CASSLLNYGYTF
TGTGCCAGCAGTCTACTCAACTATGGCTACACCTTC
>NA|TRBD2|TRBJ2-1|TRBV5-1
CASSLPRGFVGGHGEQFF
TGCGCCAGCAGCTTGCCACGAGGGTTTGTGGGAGGGCACGGCGAGCAGTTCTTC
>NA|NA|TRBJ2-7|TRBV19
CASSRAGQSYEQYF
TGTGCCAGTAGTCGGGCGGGACAGTCCTACGAGCAGTACTTC
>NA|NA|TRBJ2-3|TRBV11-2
CASSLEDRAGTQYF
TGTGCCAGCAGCTTAGAGGACCGGGCGGGTACGCAGTATTTT
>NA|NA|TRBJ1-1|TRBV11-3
CASSFSRVAEAFF
TGTGCCAGCAGCTTCTCCAGGGTCGCTGAAGCTTTCTTT
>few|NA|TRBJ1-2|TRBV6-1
CASSEAGSLYGYTF
TGTGCCAGCAGTGAAGCGGGGAGTCTCTATGGCTACACCTTC
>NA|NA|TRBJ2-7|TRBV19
CASSKIMSSDEQYF
TGTGCCAGTAGTAAGATCATGAGTAGCGACGAGCAGTACTTC
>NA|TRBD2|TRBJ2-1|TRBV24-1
CATSDLPSTSGPYNEQFF
TGTGCCACCAGTGATTTACCAAGCACTAGCGGACCGTACAATGAGCAGTTCTTC
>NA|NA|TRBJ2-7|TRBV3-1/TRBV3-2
CASSPGIYEQYF
TGTGCCAGCAGCCCCGGGATCTACGAGCAGTACTTC
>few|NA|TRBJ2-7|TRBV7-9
CASSPGRGNEQYF
TGTGCCAGCAGCCCGGGGAGAGGAAACGAGCAGTACTTC
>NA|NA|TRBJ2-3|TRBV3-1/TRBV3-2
CASSQVLGGSTDTQYF
TGTGCCAGCAGCCAAGTTCTTGGCGGGAGCACAGATACGCAGTATTTT
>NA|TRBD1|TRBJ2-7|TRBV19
CASSITTGSTSYEQYF
TGTGCCAGTAGTATTACGACAGGGAGCACTTCCTACGAGCAGTACTTC
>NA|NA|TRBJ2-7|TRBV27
CASSYSGGVIPYEQYF
TGTGCCAGCAGTTATAGCGGAGGAGTAATACCCTACGAGCAGTACTTC
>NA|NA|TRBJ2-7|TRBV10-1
CANPDSGFYEQYF
TGCGCCAACCCGGACAGTGGGTTCTACGAGCAGTACTTC
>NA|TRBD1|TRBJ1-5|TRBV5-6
CASSSTGGGNQPQHF
TGTGCCAGCAGCTCAACAGGGGGAGGAAATCAGCCCCAGCATTTT
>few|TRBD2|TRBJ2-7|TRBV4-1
CASSQTSGTRNEQYF
TGCGCCAGCAGCCAAACCTCCGGGACTAGAAACGAGCAGTACTTC
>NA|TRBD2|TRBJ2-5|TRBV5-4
CASSLDARGGTQYF
TGTGCCAGCAGCTTGGACGCACGGGGGGGGACCCAGTACTTC
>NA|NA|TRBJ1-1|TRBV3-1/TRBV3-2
CASSQTTEAFF
TGTGCCAGCAGCCAGACAACTGAAGCTTTCTTT
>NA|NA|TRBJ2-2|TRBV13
CASSFGGARTGELFF
TGTGCCAGCAGCTTTGGTGGGGCGCGCACCGGGGAGCTGTTTTTT
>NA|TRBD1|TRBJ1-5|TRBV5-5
CASSLAGGYQPQHF
TGTGCCAGCAGCTTAGCAGGGGGCTATCAGCCCCAGCATTTT
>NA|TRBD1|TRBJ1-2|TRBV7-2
CASSLYPGTGFYGYTF
TGTGCCAGCAGCTTATACCCTGGGACAGGATTTTATGGCTACACCTTC
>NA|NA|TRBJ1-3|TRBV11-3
CASSPTGGGGNTIYF
TGTGCCAGCAGCCCGACCGGCGGGGGTGGAAACACCATATATTTT